A selection of T cell receptor beta chains follows, all from one sample in a study of breast tumors, draining lymph nodes, adjacent tissues. MiXCR was run by TCRdb on the multiplex PCR reads, yielding one entry per CDR3 protein. Of around 110,000 distinct CDR3 sequences detected, more than 25% appear once; the ten largest clones hold around 5.9%. Sequencing used axillary lymph node tissue. The receptor set was obtained from a female donor with breast cancer. Some clones in this sample may be carry-over from other donors' samples. Both conserved end residues are part of each CDR3. Fields, in order: V gene, D gene, J gene, clone size, CDR3 DNA, CDR3 protein. A D gene is named only where the DNA matches it firmly. Some rows have no size entry. The others give once, few or many, or a class for an expanded clone.

V: TRBV6-5; D: TRBD2; J: TRBJ2-7; size: many; DNA: TGTGCCAGCAGTCACTCGGGACTAGCGGGAGAGTACGAGCAGTACTTC; CDR3: CASSHSGLAGEYEQYF
V: TRBV7-6; D: .; J: TRBJ2-5; size: many; DNA: TGTGCCAGCAGCTTATCGGGCCCAGAGACCCAGTACTTC; CDR3: CASSLSGPETQYF
V: TRBV7-7; D: .; J: TRBJ2-5; size: .; DNA: TGTGCTAGAGAGTCCCGGGGGAGGGAGACCCAGTACTTC; CDR3: CARESRGRETQYF
V: TRBV5-5; D: .; J: TRBJ2-2; size: many; DNA: TGTGCCAGCAGCTCGCAAGGACAGCGCTCGAACACCGGGGAGCTGTTTTTT; CDR3: CASSSQGQRSNTGELFF
V: TRBV18; D: TRBD1; J: TRBJ1-6; size: many; DNA: TGTGCCAGCTCGCTTGGGACAGCAAATTCACCCCTCCACTTT; CDR3: CASSLGTANSPLHF
V: TRBV9; D: TRBD2; J: TRBJ2-7; size: .; DNA: TGTGCCAGCAGCCAATCAGGAGCGGGAGCCTACGAGCCGTACTTC; CDR3: CASSQSGAGAYEPYF
V: TRBV15; D: .; J: TRBJ1-5; size: many; DNA: TGTGCCACCAGCAGAGAGGTGGGGAGGGGGCAGCCCCAGCATTTT; CDR3: CATSREVGRGQPQHF
V: TRBV7-9; D: .; J: TRBJ1-4; size: many; DNA: TGTGCCAGCAGCTCCCCATCGGGGGCCGGGCGGGAAAAACTGTTTTTT; CDR3: CASSSPSGAGREKLFF
V: TRBV19; D: TRBD2; J: TRBJ2-6; size: .; DNA: TGTGCCAGTACGGGCCTAGCGGGAACTGATGGGGCCAACGTCCTGACTTTC; CDR3: CASTGLAGTDGANVLTF
V: TRBV24-1; D: .; J: TRBJ2-3; size: many; DNA: TGTGCCACCAGTGATTCAAGAGCCGCCGGGGGTGCAGATACGCAGTATTTT; CDR3: CATSDSRAAGGADTQYF
V: TRBV27; D: .; J: TRBJ1-2; size: many; DNA: TGTGCCAGCAGTCCTAGACAGGAATTGAACTATGGCTACACCTTC; CDR3: CASSPRQELNYGYTF
V: TRBV7-2; D: .; J: TRBJ2-7; size: many; DNA: TGTGCCAGCAGCTTCAGGGACCACTCTTACTACGAGCAGTACTTC; CDR3: CASSFRDHSYYEQYF
V: TRBV19; D: TRBD2; J: TRBJ2-2; size: .; DNA: TGTGCCAGTAGTATGGTGCGGGGGGCTGGCACCGGGGAGCTGTTTTTT; CDR3: CASSMVRGAGTGELFF
V: TRBV5-1; D: TRBD2; J: TRBJ2-5; size: many; DNA: TGCGCCAGCAGTTCCGGGACTAGCAAACCTACGTCGTACTTC; CDR3: CASSSGTSKPTSYF
V: TRBV11-3; D: .; J: TRBJ2-5; size: many; DNA: TGTGCCAGCAGCCGTGGGTCGGGGGCGACCCAGTACTTC; CDR3: CASSRGSGATQYF
V: TRBV7-3; D: TRBD2; J: TRBJ2-1; size: many; DNA: TGTGCCAGCAGCTTAAGGCCTGGGGCGGGAGGGCCGGGGAATGAGCAGTTCTTC; CDR3: CASSLRPGAGGPGNEQFF
V: TRBV4-1; D: TRBD1; J: TRBJ1-2; size: .; DNA: TGCGCCAGCAGCCAAGATCAGGGGGCTCATGGCTACACCTTC; CDR3: CASSQDQGAHGYTF
V: TRBV5-1; D: .; J: TRBJ1-4; size: .; DNA: TGCGCCAGCAGCGCCTCAACTAATGAAAAACTGTTTTTT; CDR3: CASSASTNEKLFF
V: TRBV7-9; D: TRBD1; J: TRBJ2-2; size: many; DNA: TGTGCCAGCAGCTCCGGGACAGTGAACACCGGGGAGCTGTTTTTT; CDR3: CASSSGTVNTGELFF
V: TRBV30; D: .; J: TRBJ2-7; size: many; DNA: TGTGCCTGGGGCCTGGGGCTCTTCTTGGAGCAGTACTTC; CDR3: CAWGLGLFLEQYF
V: TRBV4-1; D: TRBD1; J: TRBJ2-3; size: many; DNA: TGCGCCAGCAGCCAAGATAGTTTGTTCGGGACAGGAAGCACAGATACGCAGTATTTT; CDR3: CASSQDSLFGTGSTDTQYF
V: TRBV12-5; D: .; J: TRBJ2-1; size: many; DNA: TGTGCTAGTGGCTCGGCGGGGAATGAGCAGTTCTTC; CDR3: CASGSAGNEQFF
V: TRBV2; D: TRBD2; J: TRBJ2-5; size: many; DNA: TGTGCCAGCAGTGAATGGGGGCTAGCGGGAGAGGGGGAGACCCAGTACTTC; CDR3: CASSEWGLAGEGETQYF
V: TRBV27; D: .; J: TRBJ1-3; size: .; DNA: TGTGCCAGCAGTTTATCAGGGCCTGGAAACACCATATATTTT; CDR3: CASSLSGPGNTIYF
V: TRBV7-3; D: .; J: TRBJ1-1; size: few; DNA: TGTGCCAGCAGCTTGAGTCGCAGGGATGAAGCTTTCTTT; CDR3: CASSLSRRDEAFF
V: TRBV12-3/TRBV12-4; D: TRBD1; J: TRBJ2-3; size: once; DNA: TGTGCCAGCAGGGGGACAGGGAGCACAGATACGCAGTATTTT; CDR3: CASRGTGSTDTQYF
V: TRBV4-2; D: .; J: TRBJ1-6; size: .; DNA: TGTGCCAGCAGCCAAGATGCGGCGGGAGCTAATTCACCCCTCCACTTT; CDR3: CASSQDAAGANSPLHF
V: TRBV9; D: TRBD1; J: TRBJ2-3; size: many; DNA: TGTGCCAGCAGCGCAGAGGACAGGGGCTACACAGATACGCAGTATTTT; CDR3: CASSAEDRGYTDTQYF
V: TRBV2; D: .; J: TRBJ1-5; size: .; DNA: TGTGCCAGCAGTCTGTCAGGGGTGGGCAATCAGCCCCAGCATTTT; CDR3: CASSLSGVGNQPQHF
V: TRBV14; D: .; J: TRBJ1-1; size: .; DNA: TGTGCCAGCAGCGGGGGCAGGTATTACACTGAAGCTTTCTTT; CDR3: CASSGGRYYTEAFF
V: TRBV9; D: .; J: TRBJ1-6; size: many; DNA: TGTGCCAGCAGCGTAGGGGACGGCGTAGATTCACCCCTCCACTTT; CDR3: CASSVGDGVDSPLHF
V: TRBV4-3; D: .; J: TRBJ1-2; size: many; DNA: TGCGCCAGCAGCCCCCAATTAGGTCTTAACTATGGCTACACCTTC; CDR3: CASSPQLGLNYGYTF
V: TRBV7-8; D: .; J: TRBJ2-1; size: many; DNA: TGTGCCAGCAGCTTAGTAGGCGTTAGGGGCTATGAGCAGTTCTTC; CDR3: CASSLVGVRGYEQFF
V: TRBV11-2; D: TRBD2; J: TRBJ2-1; size: .; DNA: TGTGCCAGCAGCTCCCGCGGGAGAACCTACAATGGGCAGTTCTTC; CDR3: CASSSRGRTYNGQFF
V: TRBV28; D: .; J: TRBJ2-7; size: .; DNA: TGTGCCAGCGGGAACAGGGCGTCTGCCTACGAGCAGTACTTC; CDR3: CASGNRASAYEQYF
V: TRBV6-2/TRBV6-3; D: .; J: TRBJ1-1; size: few; DNA: TGTGCCAGCAATTATGGTGGGGGTGCCACTGAAGCTTTCTTT; CDR3: CASNYGGGATEAFF
V: TRBV7-2; D: .; J: TRBJ2-7; size: many; DNA: TGTGCCAGCAGCTCCGGGCCTCAAGGCGAGCAGTACTTC; CDR3: CASSSGPQGEQYF